The 28 T cell receptor beta chains in this list originate from one sample, sequenced in a study of cytomegalovirus exposure and HLA in healthy donors. The PCR contained 60 Vbeta and 13 Jbeta primers. Data came from immunoSEQ multiplex PCR; TCRdb stores just in-frame clones and leaves some out. The sample includes about 160,000 clones, roughly 82% of them seen just once. Sequenced material: PBMCs. The receptors here all came from a man aged 45-65 years in good health and CMV-seropositive.

V gene TRBV19 combines with J gene TRBJ1-4, with 7 nucleotides matching TRBD1. In germline, CDR1 is LNHDA, CDR2 SQIVND (reference sequence). Trimming removed 6 bases from V and 8 bases from J; junction bases left unmatched: 12. The CDR3 is 15 residues long. The CDR3 is CASSTTGEVEEKLFF. The CDR3 bases are TGTGCCAGTAGCACTACAGGGGAGGTGGAAGAAAAACTGTTTTTT.

The chain carries TRBV5-1 and TRBJ1-1, with unresolved D. The germline V gene encodes CDR1 SGHRS and CDR2 YFSETQ. Trimming shortened V by 3 bases and J by 7 bases, and 16 bases separated the two germline ends. The CDR3 has 14 residues. The CDR3, as DNA: TGCGCCAGCAGCTCGGATACTGGGCACGGTGAAGCTTTCTTT. Its translation is CASSSDTGHGEAFF.

This clone was picked up a small number of times. The DNA for the CDR3 is TGTGCCAGCAGCTTGGGGACAGGGATCTACGAGCAGTACTTC. The encoded protein is CASSLGTGIYEQYF. The chain carries TRBV5-8 and TRBJ2-7, with 8 bases aligning to TRBD1. The germline V gene encodes CDR1 SGHTS and CDR2 YDEGEE. This CDR3 has 14 amino acids. J lost 3 bases, V lost 0 bases, and 2 bases had no gene match. Supplemented by reference TRBV5-8 and TRBJ2-7, the full variable domain reads EAGVTQSPTHLIKTRGQQATLRCSPISGHTSVYWYQQALGLGLQFLLWYDEGEERNRGNFPPRFSGRQFPNYSSELNVNALELEDSALYLCASSLGTGIYEQYFGPGTRLTVT.

The chain couples TRBV9 to TRBJ2-3, with D possibly matching TRBD2 (6 bases). V lost 3 bases and J 1 base, leaving 12 bases between the germline ends. Germline assignment: CDR1 SGDLS and CDR2 YYNGEE. The CDR3 loop spans 15 amino acids. Here the CDR3 DNA reads TGTGCCAGCAGCGATATACTAGCTGGCACAGATACGCAGTATTTT. Encoded protein: CASSDILAGTDTQYF.

This CDR3 reads CASSSGQARSYNEQFF. The CDR3 DNA is TGTGCCAGCAGCTCCGGACAGGCCCGCTCCTACAATGAGCAGTTCTTC. This chain joins TRBV5-4 and TRBJ2-1; the match to TRBD1 covers 7 bases. The CDR3 contains 16 residues. Germline CDR1 and CDR2: SGHNT and YYREEE (reference sequence). J gave up 0 bases and V 3 bases, and 6 bases lay outside the gene matches. Complete variable domain (other parts from reference TRBV5-4 and TRBJ2-1): ETGVTQSPTHLIKTRGQQVTLRCSSQSGHNTVSWYQQALGQGPQFIFQYYREEENGRGNFPPRFSGLQFPNYSSELNVNALELDDSALYLCASSSGQARSYNEQFFGPGTRLTVL.

As to this clone: The germline gene is not matched at one end of the junction; a read error may be the cause. The V gene is TRBV30, the J gene TRBJ1-2, with D perhaps TRBD1 (5 bases). Germline loops: CDR1 GTSNPN, CDR2 SVGIG (reference sequence). This CDR3 comprises 12 residues. DNA of the CDR3: TGTGCCTGGAGTGTACTGGTACGGGGGAGCATCTTC. This gives the protein CAWSVLVRGSIF.

Notes on this clone: Germline and junction disagree at one end, which may indicate a read error. This sequence joins TRBV29-1 and TRBJ2-6; 8 bases align to TRBD1. This CDR3 spans 16 amino acids. Germline V gene data show CDR1 as SQVTM and CDR2 as ANQGSEA. CDR3 in DNA: TGCAGCGTTGATGACCAGGGGGCTAGTGGGGCCAACGGCCTGACTTTC. Residues: CSVDDQGASGANGLTF.

The chain is built from TRBV5-1 and TRBJ1-4, with TRBD1 matching 12 bases. There are 16 residues in the CDR3. CDR1 is SGHRS, CDR2 YFSETQ, per germline. V gave up 3 bases and J gave up 8 bases; unmatched junction bases: 8. CDR3 in DNA: TGCGCCAGCAGCTCCGGGACAGGGGGCATCCTGGAAAAACTGTTTTTT. Translated, it gives CASSSGTGGILEKLFF.

This chain links TRBV6-5 with TRBJ2-6; D uncertain. The V gene lost 6 bases and the J gene lost 4 bases, with 13 bases spanning the gap. This CDR3 has 15 residues. The germline CDR1 and CDR2 sequences are MNHEY and SVGAGI. CDR3: CASSHKATGANVLTF. CDR3 DNA sequence: TGTGCCAGCAGCCACAAAGCGACCGGGGCCAACGTCCTGACTTTC.

The chain links TRBV12-5 to TRBJ2-1; TRBD2 aligns across 7 bases. Looked up from germline, CDR1 is LGHNT and CDR2 is FRNRAP. The CDR3 spans 16 residues. Trimming removed 2 bases from V and 3 bases from J; junction bases left unmatched: 7. CDR3 nucleotides: TGTGCTAGTGGTTTGTGGGGGGGGGTCTTCTACAATGAGCAGTTCTTC. The encoded protein is CASGLWGGVFYNEQFF.

This chain links TRBV19 with TRBJ2-4, with 16 bases fitting TRBD2. Trimming took 4 bases from V and 3 from J; bases not matched to a gene: 9. This CDR3 comprises 19 residues. Germline V gene lookup returns CDR1 LNHDA and CDR2 SQIVND (reference sequence). CDR3 DNA sequence: TGTGCCAGTAGTACCCCGGGACTAGCGGGAGGGTCGGGCAAAAACATTCAGTACTTC. This sequence encodes CASSTPGLAGGSGKNIQYF.

This clone was detected only once. The V gene is TRBV6-5, the J gene TRBJ2-7; TRBD2 matches 9 bases. The CDR3 is made up of 15 amino acids. Trimming took 7 bases from V and 6 from J; bases not matched to a gene: 13. Germline CDR1 is MNHEY and CDR2 is SVGAGI. As DNA, the CDR3 is TGTGCCAGCACCCCACGGGCGGGGGGGCCCCGCGAGCAGTACTTC. Amino acids: CASTPRAGGPREQYF.

V is TRBV6-5 and J is TRBJ1-5, with D unresolved. The CDR3 length is 13 residues. Trimming left V 2 bases short and J 5 bases short, with 7 bases between. The germline CDR1 and CDR2 sequences are MNHEY and SVGAGI. The CDR3 loop reads CASSYNQDQPQHF. The CDR3 DNA is TGTGCCAGCAGTTACAACCAGGATCAGCCCCAGCATTTT.

The count of this clone is one. The gene calls are TRBV12-5 and TRBJ2-3; 7 nucleotides match TRBD2. CDR1 LGHNT and CDR2 FRNRAP come from the germline V gene. The CDR3 totals 19 residues. The J segment lost 0 bases and the V segment lost 6 bases, leaving 18 bases of the junction unmatched. This chain's CDR3 is CASGRGSAGTFSSTDTQYF. DNA for the CDR3: TGTGCTAGTGGCCGAGGGTCAGCGGGGACCTTTTCTAGCACAGATACGCAGTATTTT.

This chain uses TRBV7-2 with TRBJ2-7; 7 nucleotides agree with TRBD2. The J segment lost 2 bases and the V segment lost 3 bases, leaving 4 bases of the junction unmatched. Per germline, CDR1 SGHTA and CDR2 FQGNSA. This CDR3 is built from 14 residues. The CDR3 DNA follows: TGTGCCAGCAGCTTCCTGGCGGGGGCCTACGAGCAGTACTTC. As protein: CASSFLAGAYEQYF.

In this sample, this clone turned up once. The chain recombines TRBV11-2 with TRBJ2-5; 16 bases are shared with TRBD2. The V gene end was trimmed by 3 bases and the J gene end by 2 bases; junction bases not matched to a gene: 3. Looked up from germline, CDR1 is SGHAT and CDR2 is FQNNGV. The CDR3 has 17 residues. This CDR3 is CASSLGLAGGVQETQYF. DNA for the CDR3: TGTGCCAGCAGCTTGGGACTAGCGGGGGGGGTACAAGAGACCCAGTACTTC.

The chain links TRBV7-9 to TRBJ1-1; D is possibly TRBD1 (6 bases). The length of the CDR3 is 11 residues. V lost 5 bases and J 5 bases, leaving 6 bases between the germline ends. Germline CDR1 reads SEHNR; CDR2 reads FQNEAQ (reference sequence). CDR3 sequence (DNA): TGTGCCAGCAGCGACAGGACTGAAGCTTTCTTT. It translates to CASSDRTEAFF.

Note on this clone: In the same sample, other DNA sequences code for this CDR3. The chain's CDR3 is CATSRDLTGEWGYTF. CDR3 nucleotide sequence: TGTGCCACCAGCAGAGACCTAACAGGGGAGTGGGGCTACACCTTC. The chain links TRBV15 to TRBJ1-2, with 7 bases aligning to TRBD1. This CDR3 contains 15 residues. Per the germline V gene, CDR1 is LNHNV and CDR2 is YYDKDF (reference sequence). The J segment lost 8 bases and the V segment lost 0 bases, leaving 9 bases of the junction unmatched.

This chain links TRBV28 with TRBJ1-4; TRBD1 aligns across 9 bases. Per the germline V gene, CDR1 is MDHEN and CDR2 is SYDVKM. This CDR3 region has 17 residues. After removal of 1 base from V and 7 bases from J, the junction contained 10 bases not matched to a gene. CDR3 residues: CASSLSGTGSESEKLFF. DNA for the CDR3: TGTGCCAGCAGTTTATCCGGGACAGGGAGCGAAAGTGAAAAACTGTTTTTT.

In its sample, this clone was seen a few times. This chain uses TRBV5-4 with TRBJ2-3; D gene ambiguous. Trimming stripped 0 bases from V and 0 bases from J, with 8 bases between. The CDR3 loop spans 15 amino acids. Germline V CDR1 and CDR2: SGHNT, YYREEE (reference sequence). CDR3 loop: CASSLDVASTDTQYF. The CDR3 region has the DNA TGTGCCAGCAGCTTGGACGTAGCTAGCACAGATACGCAGTATTTT.

The rearrangement joins TRBV28 to TRBJ2-7; 8 nucleotides match TRBD2. V shed 5 bases, J shed 1 base, and the junction held 4 bases outside the gene matches. The germline gives CDR1 MDHEN, CDR2 SYDVKM. The CDR3 sequence is 14 residues long. The CDR3 loop reads CASSPKRGSYEQYF. The CDR3 coding sequence is TGTGCCAGCAGTCCTAAGCGGGGGTCCTACGAGCAGTACTTC.

The CDR3 loop is CASSQEDRVGDTQYF. CDR3 coding DNA: TGCGCCAGCAGCCAAGAAGACAGGGTGGGAGATACGCAGTATTTT. V gene TRBV4-1 combines with J gene TRBJ2-3; 7 nucleotides agree with TRBD1. The CDR3 consists of 15 residues. Germline CDR1 MGHRA, CDR2 YSYEKL. The ends lost 0 bases at V and 5 bases at J; junction bases unmatched: 5.

The rearrangement uses TRBV7-3 and TRBJ2-3; D is possibly TRBD2 (6 bases). Germline CDR1 is SGHTA and CDR2 is FQGTGA. The V end was cut by 2 bases, the J end by 0 bases, with 15 bases between. The CDR3 consists of 17 residues. CDR3 protein: CASSLQERGLSTDTQYF. In DNA form, the CDR3 reads TGTGCCAGCAGCTTACAGGAGAGGGGACTTAGCACAGATACGCAGTATTTT.

The chain joins TRBV19 to TRBJ1-6; possible D gene TRBD1, 5 bases. In germline, CDR1 is LNHDA, CDR2 SQIVND (reference sequence). The CDR3 has 15 residues. The CDR3 region is CADFLGEDYNSPLHF. CDR3 bases: TGTGCAGACTTTTTGGGGGAGGACTATAATTCACCCCTCCACTTT.

V is TRBV7-3 and J is TRBJ2-1; tentative D call: TRBD1 (5 bases). CDR1 is SGHTA, CDR2 FQGTGA, per germline. V lost 6 bases, J lost 6 bases, and 6 bases lay in between. CDR3 size: 11 residues. CDR3 residues: CASRGANEQFF. CDR3 nucleotides: TGTGCCAGCAGAGGGGCCAATGAGCAGTTCTTC.

The V and J genes are TRBV6-6 and TRBJ1-1; 11 nucleotides agree with TRBD1. Germline CDR1 is MNHNY and CDR2 is SVGAGI (reference sequence). The CDR3 extends over 15 amino acids. The V gene end was trimmed by 6 bases and the J gene end by 6 bases; junction bases not matched to a gene: 9. CDR3 nucleotide sequence: TGTGCCAGCAGCCGACACGGACAGGGGGCCCCTGAAGCTTTCTTT. Encoded protein: CASSRHGQGAPEAFF.

The chain has TRBV7-9 and TRBJ2-7; 7 nucleotides line up with TRBD1. This CDR3 comprises 14 residues. The germline CDR1 and CDR2 sequences are SEHNR and FQNEAQ (reference sequence). J was trimmed by 4 bases and V by 8 bases; bases with no gene match: 11. The CDR3 coding sequence is TGTGCCAGCCGCCGGGACAGCCTAAAGTACGAGCAGTACTTC. Protein sequence: CASRRDSLKYEQYF. Full variable domain (rest looked up from reference TRBV7-9 and TRBJ2-7): DTGVSQNPRHKITKRGQNVTFRCDPISEHNRLYWYRQTLGQGPEFLTYFQNEAQLEKSRLLSDRFSAERPKGSFSTLEIQRTEQGDSAMYLCASRRDSLKYEQYFGPGTRLTVT.

The rearrangement uses TRBV7-2 and TRBJ1-2; D ambiguous. CDR3 length: 14 residues. V was pared by 1 base and J by 3 bases, with 9 bases between. The V gene's germline CDR1 is SGHTA and CDR2 FQGNSA. CDR3 DNA sequence: TGTGCCAGCAGCTTAGTGCGGCAAGACTATGGCTACACCTTC. Translated: CASSLVRQDYGYTF.